The source of this T cell receptor beta chain is a study of CD4 T cells in relation to SARS-CoV-2 and coronaviruses. The CDR3 runs to 14 residues. Germline V gene data show CDR1 as SGHNT and CDR2 as YYREEE (reference sequence). Losses at the gene ends were 1 base for V and 4 bases for J; bases not matched to a gene: 4. Remarks on this clone: Its antigen is still unknown.

TCRdb's table, derived via immunoSEQ multiplex PCR, lists solely in-frame clones and lacks some. Of about 19,000 clones in the sample, 60% to 85% were seen once. Before the COVID-19 pandemic, during about 2010-2018, CD4+ T cells were taken from unexposed donors. The cells were cultured for about 10 days before CD4+ T cells were isolated. The sequencing sample was made of CD4+ T cells from PBMCs, cultured in vitro. The rearrangement links TRBV5-4 to TRBJ1-2; 7 positions agree with TRBD1. The clonotype comes from a human donor in good health. The DNA for the CDR3 is TGTGCCAGCAGCTTGCTGGGACAGTTCTATGGCTACACCTTC. Encoded protein: CASSLLGQFYGYTF.